Sequencing of this T cell receptor (beta chain) was carried out in a study of blood T cell repertoires in COVID-19. Study context: Donors in the United States, Italy and Spain gave samples during acute or convalescent COVID-19.

Sequencing used immunoSEQ multiplex PCR; TCRdb keeps in-frame clones, though not all of them. The sample lists about 150,000 clones; 83% were seen once. Source material: peripheral blood. The clonotype originates from a woman aged 80 or over with acute or convalescent COVID-19.

CDR3 sequence reads: CASSIDHSARNYGYTF. CDR3 coding DNA: TGTGCCAGTAGTATAGATCACAGTGCCAGGAACTATGGCTACACCTTC. This sequence joins TRBV19 and TRBJ1-2; D uncertain. Trimming shortened V by 0 bases and J by 2 bases, and 13 bases separated the two germline ends. This CDR3 is 16 amino acids long. CDR1 is LNHDA and CDR2 is SQIVND in the germline V gene (reference sequence).